This TCR beta chain was recorded in a study of cytomegalovirus exposure and HLA in healthy donors (dated by TCRdb to the late 2010s). Notes on the research overall: An earlier analysis of roughly 500 of the donors reported about 280 Gb of sequence data and 90 million to 120 million unique TCR beta sequences obtained from around 190 million T cells. Approximately 330 gigabases of sequencing data and 75 million to 85 million unique TCR sequences made up an early release that covered nearly 650 HLA-typed donors. Among the roughly 390 genotyped donors, around 81% belonged to the genetic ancestry cluster associated with self-reported Caucasian donors. The aim of the study was to test whether cataloging public T cell receptors could identify signatures of past pathogen exposure. The study profiled the T cell repertoires of hundreds of subjects by immunosequencing and related them to cytomegalovirus serostatus. Besides the first cohort of around 670 subjects, a separate validation cohort made up of some 110 different subjects was used. To predict cytomegalovirus infection status, the study brought together high-throughput TCR immunosequencing, statistical association of individual TCRs with disease status, and machine learning. To study patterns of TCR occurrence, a later analysis re-analyzed previously published TCR beta repertoires from 500 to 850 donors and added high-resolution HLA genotyping. Rather than using new phenotypic data, the later analysis identified candidate immune exposures from TCR beta sequences and from how often those sequences occurred across donors. An earlier analysis of 587 of the donors applied high-throughput TCR beta sequencing to assess whether each TCR beta V gene segment acted as functional or pseudogenic. Donor age, sex, ethnicity and CMV serostatus were compiled together with the repertoire data. A later genetic analysis used genome-wide SNP genotypes for about 65% of the 666 donors, treating that subset as a discovery cohort. All discovery cohort repertoires had been generated using a single sequencing platform. Both class I and class II loci were covered by HLA typing, at four-digit resolution. Typing coverage varied by locus: about 629-640 donors for A, B, C, DRB1 and DQB1; more than 500 for DQA1; nearly 610 for DPA1; approximately 490 for DPB1. About five DR-DQ haplotypes were treated as single units for association and clustering because of strong linkage in the cohort. Across some 400 genotyped donors of the cohort, an average of roughly 230,000 unique TCR beta nucleotide sequences per donor were sequenced, and approximately 17% of those sequences were non-productive.

V is pruned by 4 bases and J by 6 bases, leaving 15 bases of the junction without a gene match. Sequences ENHRY (CDR1) and SYGVKD (CDR2) are obtained from the germline V gene. The CDR3 sequence holds 17 residues, the cysteine and phenylalanine included. Kept here is only the CDR3 DNA, which spans 51 bases and is read in frame from base 1. The cohort was made up of 650 to 700 healthy bone marrow donors. At the time of sampling, every cohort member was nominally healthy, though immune exposures that went unrecorded were likely present. The donor tested CMV seronegative, placing the donor among the approximately 360 seronegative members of the cohort. Each donor provided a peripheral blood sample, and peripheral blood mononuclear cells were used for TCR beta sequencing. The Qiagen DNeasy Blood Extraction Kit was used to extract genomic DNA from the blood cell samples. The library came from the immunoSEQ multiplex PCR assay. For the multiplex PCR, a mixture combining 60 forward primers for TCR Vbeta segments and 13 reverse primers for TCR Jbeta segments was used. A multiplex PCR assay on genomic DNA amplified the CDR3 region of rearranged TCR beta genes. Amplified TCR beta libraries were sequenced as 87-base-pair reads on the Illumina HiSeq System. The paper's data handling went like this. A later analysis tallied about 77 million unique TCR beta chains across the approximately 670 repertoires, and about 12 million of those chains were shared by two or more donors. Raw reads were error-corrected and collapsed into unique sequences by a nearest-neighbor algorithm in which closely related sequences were merged to remove PCR and sequencing errors. Alignment of CDR3 sequences to IMGT reference sequences was used to assign V, D and J gene segments. For a sequence to be retained, a match of at least six nucleotides to both a V gene segment and a J gene segment was required. A rearrangement counted as productive if the CDR3 had no stop codons and remained in frame with V and J, and every other rearrangement counted as non-productive. CDR3 was defined according to IMGT convention as the region running from the second conserved V-encoded cysteine to the conserved J-encoded phenylalanine. In an earlier analysis of 587 of the donors, sequences lacking an unambiguous match to a single V gene segment were excluded. An earlier analysis of 587 of the donors called V segments functional above 56.7% productive rearrangements and segregating when the between-donor standard deviation exceeded 5%. A statistical classification framework was built to diagnose cytomegalovirus status from the catalog of TCR beta chain sequences. In a later analysis, V and J genes were assigned by comparing TCR nucleotide sequences against IMGT/GENE-DB human TR gene sequences. A later analysis assigned CDR3 sequences and most-parsimonious VDJ recombination scenarios with the TCRdist pipeline. In a later analysis, every TCR beta chain was defined by the combination of its CDR3 amino acid sequence and its V-gene family, and reads without a unique V-gene family were dropped. In a later analysis, fewer than 650 highly shared, low-generation-probability nucleotide sequences were removed to address suspected cross-contamination and a sequencing artifact. In a later analysis, a clonal expansion index for each public chain was calculated from normalized within-repertoire ranks of inferred template counts. In a later analysis, generation probabilities were computed using a VDJ recombination model fitted to out-of-frame rearrangements, and the results were checked against IGoR. A later analysis scored TCR-TCR, TCR-HLA and TCR-CMV co-occurrence with hypergeometric tests, applying a repertoire-size bias correction to TCR pairs. A later analysis estimated false discovery rates by permuting HLA or CMV assignments 20 times. In a later analysis, co-occurring TCRs were grouped using DBSCAN, and TCRdist sequence similarity was added for clustering within HLA-allele-positive subsets. Repertoires with fewer than 30,000 or more than 120,000 public chains, plus five repertoires with anomalous nucleotide sharing, were excluded from co-occurrence clustering. TCRdb re-hosts the immuneACCESS table, in-frame sequences only. Its copies lack some clones; in the studies checked, an unresolved V gene accounts for under half of them, and the cause for the rest is not known. V, J and clone size were drawn from that table, and D and trimming were deduced from the DNA. This sample's table has entries for some 76,000 clones. The ten largest clones represent 4.5% to 5% of the sample.

Notes on this clone: Its antigen is unknown.

Study-wide findings and limitations: A further reported finding was that TCR beta sequences accurately predicted the HLA-A and HLA-B alleles for most subjects in the first cohort. HLA typing was unavailable for some donors at each locus, so association tests used only the typed subset. Most CMV-associated TCR beta chains appeared to be HLA-restricted in a later analysis, and the HLA associations seemed to be driven largely by CMV exposure. In this cohort, only TCR beta chains were sequenced, and detectable features were limited by the absence of alpha or paired-chain data. Correlated functional status among segregating V segments might reflect linkage disequilibrium, but an unknown experimental factor could not be ruled out. A total of roughly 160 TCR beta chains were listed by the study as associated with cytomegalovirus. Some IMGT-functional V segments, including TRBV6-2 and TRBV6-3, could not be told apart with the 87-base-pair reads, so those segments were excluded. The classifier was reported to diagnose cytomegalovirus status with high specificity and sensitivity in both the original and validation cohorts. According to a later analysis, TCR association rates differed among HLA loci, with DRB1 alleles showing the most associated TCRs and HLA-C alleles showing the fewest. In a later analysis, HLA-associated TCR beta chains were found to be more clonally expanded and to have lower generation probabilities than equally common non-associated chains. While some public TCRs were present in many individuals, most TCR sequences turned up only very rarely across donors. According to a later genetic analysis, donors in an Asian-associated ancestry cluster had fewer N-insertions in productive TCRs than the approximately 630-donor mean. Immune exposure information for the cohort was limited to CMV serostatus. Because counts were too low, about 15 rarely observed V segments, including chromosome 9 orphons, were left out of the earlier analysis of 500 to 650 of the donors. At a false discovery rate of 0.05, a later analysis linked approximately 18,000 TCR beta sequences to specific HLA alleles. V-gene and J-gene trimming of TCR beta chains was associated with a missense DCLRE1C variant in a later genetic analysis, and the association was replicated in an independent cohort. Sequencing depth was assumed to be roughly uniform across donors in the presence/absence analyses, though that assumption may not hold. According to a later analysis, parvovirus B19, influenza, CMV and Epstein-Barr virus appeared linked to several top co-occurrence clusters. When HLA alleles, especially DR and DQ, strongly co-occurred, TCR associations were difficult to assign to individual alleles. Broadly in line with IMGT annotations, most TCR beta V segments showed up in productive rearrangements about 87% or about 30% of the time in an earlier analysis of around 550 of the donors. A few of the identified cytomegalovirus-associated TCR beta chains were confirmed in vitro to be specific for cytomegalovirus antigens. It was suggested by the authors that the approach could potentially be generalized to other disease states and immunological phenotypes. The sequencing pipeline was judged likely to have produced a cluster of highly shared sequence variants as a technical artifact.

Sequencing was performed on PBMCs. This TCR was recovered from a man aged 35 to 55 in good health and CMV-seronegative. The chain employs TRBV10-3 and TRBJ2-4; TRBD2 matches 7 bases in the middle. The CDR3 amino acid sequence is: CAISAFGLRELSNIQYF. The sequenced DNA is TGTGCCATCAGTGCGTTCGGGTTGCGGGAGCTTTCAAACATTCAGTACTTC.